This T cell receptor (beta chain) was identified during a study of cytomegalovirus exposure and HLA in healthy donors. Study-wide points: The authors later found TCR association rates varying by HLA locus, with DRB1 most and HLA-C fewest.

Note on this clone: Antigen specificity is unknown.

The CDR3 totals 12 residues. The germline CDR1 and CDR2 sequences are WNHNN and SYGVQD (reference sequence). Deletions cut 3 bases from V and 4 bases from J, with 7 bases between. It was with 60 Vbeta and 13 Jbeta primers that the PCR ran. Using immunoSEQ multiplex PCR, the repertoire was profiled, and TCRdb retains in-frame clones only, with some absent. The sample shows just under 150,000 clones, around 85% of them seen only once. Sequenced material: PBMCs. The TCR originated in a woman aged 30 to 39 in good health and CMV-seronegative. The chain recombines TRBV10-1 with TRBJ2-7; unclear D gene. The DNA for the CDR3 is TGCGCCAGCAGTGATGGTAGTTACGAGCAGTACTTC. This translates into CASSDGSYEQYF.